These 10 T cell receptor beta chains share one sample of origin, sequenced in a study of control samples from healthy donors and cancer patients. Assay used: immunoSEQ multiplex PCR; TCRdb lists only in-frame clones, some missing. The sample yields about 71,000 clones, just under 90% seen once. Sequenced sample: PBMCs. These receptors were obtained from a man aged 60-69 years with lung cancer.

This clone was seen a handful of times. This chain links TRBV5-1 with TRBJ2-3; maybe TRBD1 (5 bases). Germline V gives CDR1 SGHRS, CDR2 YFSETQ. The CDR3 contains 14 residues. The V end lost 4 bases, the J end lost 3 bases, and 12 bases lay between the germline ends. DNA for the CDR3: TGCGCCAGCAGCCAAGGGCAGGGTACAGATACGCAGTATTTT. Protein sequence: CASSQGQGTDTQYF.

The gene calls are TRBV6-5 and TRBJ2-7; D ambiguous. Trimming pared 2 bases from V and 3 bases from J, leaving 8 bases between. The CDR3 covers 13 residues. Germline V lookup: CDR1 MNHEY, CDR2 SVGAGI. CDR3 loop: CASSYDGNYEQYF. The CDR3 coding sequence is TGTGCCAGCAGTTACGACGGAAACTACGAGCAGTACTTC.

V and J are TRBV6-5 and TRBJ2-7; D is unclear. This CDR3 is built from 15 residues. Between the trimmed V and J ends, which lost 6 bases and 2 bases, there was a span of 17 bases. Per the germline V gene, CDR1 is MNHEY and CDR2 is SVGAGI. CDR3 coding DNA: TGTGCCAGCAGGCCGTCTCCGGTTTCTCCCTACGAGCAGTACTTC. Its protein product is CASRPSPVSPYEQYF.

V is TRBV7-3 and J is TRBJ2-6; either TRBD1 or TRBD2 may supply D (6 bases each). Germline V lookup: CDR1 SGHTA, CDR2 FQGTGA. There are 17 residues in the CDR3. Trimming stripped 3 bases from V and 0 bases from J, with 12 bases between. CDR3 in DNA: TGTGCCAGCAGCTTCCTTGGGGGGCCCTCTGGGGCCAACGTCCTGACTTTC. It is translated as CASSFLGGPSGANVLTF.

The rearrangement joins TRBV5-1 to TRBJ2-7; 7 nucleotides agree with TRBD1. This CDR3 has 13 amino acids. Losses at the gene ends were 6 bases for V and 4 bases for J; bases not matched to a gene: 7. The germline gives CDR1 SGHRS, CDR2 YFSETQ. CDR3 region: CASTGDSYYEQYF. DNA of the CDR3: TGCGCCAGCACCGGGGACAGCTATTACGAGCAGTACTTC.

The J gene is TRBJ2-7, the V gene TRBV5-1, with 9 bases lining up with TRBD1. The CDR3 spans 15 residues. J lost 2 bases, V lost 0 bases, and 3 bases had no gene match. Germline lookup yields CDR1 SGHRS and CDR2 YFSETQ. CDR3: CASSLGTGDPYEQYF. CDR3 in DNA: TGCGCCAGCAGCTTGGGGACAGGGGATCCCTACGAGCAGTACTTC.

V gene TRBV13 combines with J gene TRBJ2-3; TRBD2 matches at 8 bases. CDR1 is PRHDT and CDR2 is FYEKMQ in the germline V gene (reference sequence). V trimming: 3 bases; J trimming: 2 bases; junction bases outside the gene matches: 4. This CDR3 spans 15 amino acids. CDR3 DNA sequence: TGTGCCAGCAGCTTGATGACTAGCGCCACAGATACGCAGTATTTT. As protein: CASSLMTSATDTQYF.

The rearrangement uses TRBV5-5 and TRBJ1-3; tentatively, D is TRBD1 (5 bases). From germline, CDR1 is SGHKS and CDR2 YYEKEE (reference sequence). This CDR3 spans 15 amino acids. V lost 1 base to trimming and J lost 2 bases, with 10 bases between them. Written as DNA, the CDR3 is TGTGCCAGCAGCTTGATGGGGGTCGCTGGAAACACCATATATTTT. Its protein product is CASSLMGVAGNTIYF.

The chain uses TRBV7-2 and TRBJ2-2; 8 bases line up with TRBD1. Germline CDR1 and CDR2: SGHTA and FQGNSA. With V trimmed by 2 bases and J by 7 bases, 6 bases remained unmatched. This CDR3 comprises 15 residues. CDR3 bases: TGTGCCAGCAGCTTACAGGGGGCCAGGGGCGGGGAGCTGTTTTTT. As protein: CASSLQGARGGELFF.

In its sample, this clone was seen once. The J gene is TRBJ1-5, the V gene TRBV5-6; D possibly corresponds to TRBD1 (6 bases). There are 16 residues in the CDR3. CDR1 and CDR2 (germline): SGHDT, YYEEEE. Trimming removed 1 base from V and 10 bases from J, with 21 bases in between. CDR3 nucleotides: TGTGCCAGCAGCTTGCAACAGGGATCTCCAAAGGACCCCCAGCATTTT. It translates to CASSLQQGSPKDPQHF.